Listed here are 29 T cell receptor beta chains from one sample, sequenced in a study of T-cell reconstitution after alpha-beta-depleted transplantation in children. A library of TCRbeta sequences, prepared with unique molecular identifiers, was generated. TCRdb analysed the PCR reads with MiXCR anew, one entry per CDR3 protein. The table records a few hundred thousand distinct CDR3 sequences, approximately 12% of them present only once. This sample comprised PBMCs from the stem cell graft donor, obtained from the stem cell graft. The source is a human donor who donated a stem cell graft to a child with combined immunodeficiency.

This clonotype was seen repeatedly, ten times or more. This rearrangement joins TRBV5-5 to TRBJ2-7, with TRBD2 as a possible D gene (7 bases). The CDR3 has 13 residues. The ends were cut back, 4 bases at V and 7 bases at J, with 15 bases in the middle. The germline V gene encodes CDR1 SGHKS and CDR2 YYEKEE (reference sequence). The CDR3 spells CASSPVGGLEQYF. CDR3 DNA: TGTGCCAGCAGCCCGGTGGGGGGGCTTGAGCAGTACTTC. The whole variable domain, remainder taken from reference TRBV5-5 and TRBJ2-7, is DAGVTQSPTHLIKTRGQQVTLRCSPISGHKSVSWYQQVLGQGPQFIFQYYEKEERGRGNFPDRFSARQFPNYSSELNVNALLLGDSALYLCASSPVGGLEQYFGPGTRLTVT.

The chain is built from TRBV20-1 and TRBJ2-1; perhaps TRBD2 as D (6 bases). Deletions cut 6 bases from V and 5 bases from J, with 17 bases between. The CDR3 length is 14 residues. Germline CDR1 and CDR2: DFQATT and SNEGSKA (reference sequence). The CDR3 region has the DNA TGCAGTGCCATTAATAGCGGAGGGGACAATGAGCAGTTCTTC. This gives the protein CSAINSGGDNEQFF.

This clonotype has at least ten counts. The V call is TRBV29-1, the J call TRBJ2-7, with 11 positions matching TRBD1. The CDR3 is 15 residues long. J gave up 9 bases and V 2 bases, and 12 bases lay outside the gene matches. CDR1 is SQVTM, CDR2 ANQGSEA, per germline. The CDR3, as DNA: TGCAGCGTTGAATACGGGACAGGGGGTTTTCGGGTGCAGTACTTC. This sequence encodes CSVEYGTGGFRVQYF.

This rearrangement joins TRBV12-3 or TRBV12-4 to TRBJ2-3, with 7 bases identical to TRBD1. V was clipped by 7 bases and J by 4 bases; unmatched bases: 14. The CDR3 runs 16 residues. CDR3 in amino acids: CASTSLEDRAPDTQYF. The CDR3 nucleotides read TGTGCCAGCACCTCCCTCGAAGACAGGGCCCCAGATACGCAGTATTTT.

The chain combines TRBV9 with TRBJ1-1, with D possibly being TRBD1 (5 bases). Looked up from germline, CDR1 is SGDLS and CDR2 is YYNGEE. The ends were cut back, 2 bases at V and 7 bases at J, with 15 bases in the middle. The CDR3 extends over 14 amino acids. CDR3: CASSVELDRVEAFF. The CDR3 DNA is TGTGCCAGCAGCGTTGAACTAGACAGAGTTGAAGCTTTCTTT. Full variable domain (missing parts from reference TRBV9 and TRBJ1-1): DSGVTQTPKHLITATGQRVTLRCSPRSGDLSVYWYQQSLDQGLQFLIQYYNGEERAKGNILERFSAQQFPDLHSELNLSSLELGDSALYFCASSVELDRVEAFFGQGTRLTVV.

This clonotype was detected ten times or more. The chain links TRBV7-9 to TRBJ1-1; D may be TRBD1 (5 bases). CDR3 length: 14 residues. The V end lost 6 bases, the J end lost 4 bases, and 15 bases lay between the germline ends. Per the germline V gene, CDR1 is SEHNR and CDR2 is FQNEAQ (reference sequence). The CDR3 loop reads CASSAGHQGTEAFF. DNA for the CDR3: TGTGCCAGCAGTGCGGGCCACCAGGGCACTGAAGCTTTCTTT.

V gene TRBV20-1 combines with J gene TRBJ2-5; tentative D call: TRBD1 (7 bases). Germline V gene sequence: CDR1 DFQATT, CDR2 SNEGSKA (reference sequence). V lost 6 bases, J lost 7 bases, and 18 bases lay in between. The CDR3 has 13 amino acids. CDR3 amino acids: CSAPSSQGGTQYF. The CDR3 DNA sequence: TGCAGTGCCCCGAGTTCCCAGGGGGGGACCCAGTACTTC.

Ten or more counts support this clonotype. The CDR3 nucleotides are TGCAGTGCCACTTTGGGCGGGACCTACGAGCAGTACTTC. Its protein product is CSATLGGTYEQYF. This chain links TRBV20-1 with TRBJ2-7; TRBD2 might be the D (6 bases). Trimming shortened V by 6 bases and J by 2 bases, and 14 bases separated the two germline ends. Germline V lookup: CDR1 DFQATT, CDR2 SNEGSKA (reference sequence). The CDR3 sequence is 13 residues long.

The chain has TRBV6-2 or TRBV6-3 and TRBJ2-5, with D perhaps matching TRBD1 (6 bases). Trimming stripped 3 bases from V and 2 bases from J, with 16 bases between. Per germline, CDR1 MNHEY and CDR2 SVGEGT. This CDR3 is 16 amino acids long. CDR3 DNA: TGTGCCAGCAGTTATGGGGGCAGGCCAAGACAAGAGACCCAGTACTTC. This translates into CASSYGGRPRQETQYF.

This clonotype has just a few counts. This chain joins TRBV27 and TRBJ1-6; 10 nucleotides agree with TRBD1. The ends lost 6 bases at V and 9 bases at J; junction bases unmatched: 8. Germline lookup yields CDR1 MNHEY and CDR2 SMNVEV (reference sequence). This CDR3 region has 15 residues. The CDR3 loop is CASSLLGTGVSPLHF. The CDR3 nucleotides read TGTGCCAGCAGCCTCCTAGGGACAGGGGTTTCACCCCTCCACTTT.

This clonotype has only a few counts. The genes are TRBV5-6 and TRBJ2-1; 8 nucleotides match TRBD2. J gave up 4 bases and V 0 bases, and 6 bases lay outside the gene matches. The CDR3 runs to 16 residues. Per germline, CDR1 SGHDT and CDR2 YYEEEE. Here the CDR3 DNA reads TGTGCCAGCAGCTTGGTGGGTAGCGGGACATACAATGAGCAGTTCTTC. Translation gives CASSLVGSGTYNEQFF.

This clonotype was counted only a few times. The rearrangement links TRBV11-1 to TRBJ2-7; 8 nucleotides align to TRBD1. The length of the CDR3 is 14 residues. V gave up 4 bases and J gave up 2 bases; unmatched junction bases: 4. Germline loops: CDR1 SGHAT, CDR2 FQDESV (reference sequence). The CDR3 is CASSYDRGPYEQYF. In DNA form, the CDR3 reads TGTGCCAGCAGCTACGACAGGGGACCCTACGAGCAGTACTTC. Using reference TRBV11-1 and TRBJ2-7 for the parts outside the CDR3, the full variable domain is EAEVAQSPRYKITEKSQAVAFWCDPISGHATLYWYRQILGQGPELLVQFQDESVVDDSQLPKDRFSAERLKGVDSTLKIQPAELGDSAMYLCASSYDRGPYEQYFGPGTRLTVT.

The chain employs TRBV20-1 and TRBJ2-2; D possibly corresponds to TRBD2 (5 bases). CDR3 length: 16 amino acids. CDR1 and CDR2 from the germline V gene are DFQATT and SNEGSKA (reference sequence). Deletions cut 0 bases from V and 0 bases from J, with 11 bases between. CDR3 region: CSARDPGKTNTGELFF. The CDR3, as DNA: TGCAGTGCTAGAGATCCGGGGAAGACGAACACCGGGGAGCTGTTTTTT.

The sample holds many counts of this clonotype. V is TRBV5-8 and J is TRBJ1-5, with a weak D call TRBD1 (6 bases). Germline V gives CDR1 SGHTS, CDR2 YDEGEE. Trimming stripped 0 bases from V and 2 bases from J, with 9 bases between. The CDR3 consists of 15 residues. CDR3 in amino acids: CASSLGGAGNQPQHF. CDR3 nucleotides: TGTGCCAGCAGCTTGGGGGGGGCCGGCAATCAGCCCCAGCATTTT.

This chain joins TRBV12-3 or TRBV12-4 and TRBJ2-5; D may be TRBD2 (7 bases). The CDR3 loop spans 15 amino acids. V lost 5 bases and J lost 7, with 20 bases in between. Here the CDR3 DNA reads TGTGCCAGCAGTCCGACGGGGGGCAAACAGGGGACCCAGTACTTC. Translated: CASSPTGGKQGTQYF.

The rearrangement joins TRBV20-1 to TRBJ2-3; D is uncertain. Trimming left V 5 bases short and J 5 bases short, with 8 bases between. CDR1 is DFQATT, CDR2 SNEGSKA, per germline (reference sequence). The length of the CDR3 is 11 residues. The CDR3 loop reads CSAQNEDTQYF. The CDR3 DNA reads TGCAGTGCTCAAAACGAAGATACGCAGTATTTT.

This clonotype was seen more than once but under ten times. The V call is TRBV11-1, the J call TRBJ2-1, with no clear D. Germline V lookup: CDR1 SGHAT, CDR2 FQDESV (reference sequence). This CDR3 spans 15 amino acids. V was pared by 5 bases and J by 6 bases, with 17 bases between. The CDR3 spells CASSRTDGGLNEQFF. DNA for the CDR3: TGTGCCAGCAGCCGTACCGACGGTGGTCTCAATGAGCAGTTCTTC.

This clonotype was seen repeatedly, ten times or more. The chain couples TRBV5-5 to TRBJ1-3; D call uncertain. The CDR3 is made up of 13 amino acids. The germline V gene has CDR1 SGHKS and CDR2 YYEKEE (reference sequence). The V and J ends lost 0 bases and 4 bases respectively, with 5 bases between them. The CDR3 DNA follows: TGTGCCAGCAGCTTGGGTACAGGAAACACCATATATTTT. Its protein product is CASSLGTGNTIYF.

The chain has TRBV12-3 or TRBV12-4 and TRBJ2-5; D not resolved. The V end lost 6 bases, the J end lost 0 bases, and 11 bases lay between the germline ends. This CDR3 contains 14 residues. This chain's CDR3 is CASRTGQYQETQYF. In DNA, the CDR3 is TGTGCCAGCAGGACGGGTCAGTACCAAGAGACCCAGTACTTC.

This clonotype was detected only a few times. The chain links TRBV5-1 to TRBJ2-1, with a tentative D call TRBD2 (6 bases). CDR1 and CDR2 from the germline V gene are SGHRS and YFSETQ. V shed 1 base and J shed 0 bases, with 11 bases lying between them. The CDR3 spans 16 residues. In nucleotides, the CDR3 is TGCGCCAGCAGCTTGACCGCGGGGTACTCCTACAATGAGCAGTTCTTC. It translates to CASSLTAGYSYNEQFF.

The V gene is TRBV19, the J gene TRBJ2-2, with 7 nucleotides matching TRBD1. Germline loops: CDR1 LNHDA, CDR2 SQIVND (reference sequence). V lost 5 bases, J lost 0 bases, and 6 bases stayed unmatched. The CDR3 totals 16 residues. This chain's CDR3 is CASSDPGQPNTGELFF. The CDR3 coding sequence is TGTGCCAGTAGTGACCCGGGACAGCCGAACACCGGGGAGCTGTTTTTT.

This clonotype showed up many times. The rearrangement joins TRBV20-1 to TRBJ2-1; TRBD2 is a possible D gene (6 bases). V lost 6 bases and J lost 8, with 17 bases in between. CDR1 and CDR2 from the germline V gene are DFQATT and SNEGSKA (reference sequence). The CDR3 spans 13 residues. CDR3 amino acids: CSARDSYWDEQFF. The CDR3 nucleotides read TGCAGTGCAAGGGACTCCTACTGGGATGAGCAGTTCTTC.

The sample holds a few counts of this clonotype. The V gene is TRBV27, the J gene TRBJ2-1; 7 bases are shared with TRBD1. Germline CDR1 and CDR2: MNHEY and SMNVEV (reference sequence). The junction had 9 bases not matched to a gene; V was cut back by 2 bases and J by 5 bases. The CDR3 is 16 residues long. CDR3 nucleotide sequence: TGTGCCAGCAGTTTAACATGGGACAGCGTAAACAATGAGCAGTTCTTC. This translates into CASSLTWDSVNNEQFF.

The V call is TRBV4-1, the J call TRBJ2-3, with 7 bases identical to TRBD1. The CDR3 length is 15 residues. Trimming removed 3 bases from V and 11 bases from J; junction bases left unmatched: 14. CDR1 is MGHRA and CDR2 is YSYEKL in the germline V gene. For the CDR3, the DNA is TGCGCCAGCAGCCACCCCGGACAGGAATTACGGGTGCAGTATTTT. Translated, it gives CASSHPGQELRVQYF.

This clonotype has a handful of counts. The chain is built from TRBV24-1 and TRBJ2-1; weak D call: TRBD1 (5 bases). V was shortened by 5 bases and J by 12 bases, with 22 bases between the two germline ends. The CDR3 runs to 15 residues. Germline values: CDR1 KGHDR, CDR2 SFDVKD. The CDR3 DNA sequence: TGTGCCACCAGTGGGAACAGATTTAAGGGGATAGGGCAGTTCTTC. Translated, it gives CATSGNRFKGIGQFF.

The rearrangement joins TRBV9 to TRBJ2-1; 9 bases line up with TRBD1. The length of the CDR3 is 15 residues. The V and J ends lost 0 bases and 6 bases, in that order; junction bases with no gene match: 4. Germline lookup yields CDR1 SGDLS and CDR2 YYNGEE. The CDR3 DNA reads as TGTGCCAGCAGCGTAGGGGACAGGGCCTTCAATGAGCAGTTCTTC. Translated: CASSVGDRAFNEQFF.

The chain employs TRBV29-1 and TRBJ1-5; a possible D gene is TRBD1 (6 bases). This CDR3 region has 14 residues. V dropped 5 bases and J dropped 6 bases, with 17 bases sitting between them. Per the germline V gene, CDR1 is SQVTM and CDR2 is ANQGSEA. The CDR3 nucleotides are TGCAGCGTTTGTGAGGGACGAGGGGGTCAGCCCCAGCATTTT. Residues: CSVCEGRGGQPQHF.

The chain has TRBV20-1 and TRBJ2-2, with 9 bases identical to TRBD1. This CDR3 comprises 14 residues. Germline CDR1 is DFQATT and CDR2 is SNEGSKA (reference sequence). J was trimmed by 4 bases and V by 6 bases; bases with no gene match: 6. The CDR3: CSAEDRGGTGELFF. DNA of the CDR3: TGCAGTGCGGAGGACAGGGGCGGCACCGGGGAGCTGTTTTTT.

This clonotype was counted only a few times. This chain joins TRBV6-2 or TRBV6-3 and TRBJ2-1, with D maybe TRBD1 (5 bases). Germline lookup yields CDR1 MNHEY and CDR2 SVGEGT. Trimming took off 7 bases at V and 9 bases at J, with 16 bases between the two ends. The CDR3 covers 13 residues. The CDR3 DNA reads as TGTGCCAGCAACCAAGGGGCCTCTAGTGAGCAGTTCTTC. Amino acid sequence: CASNQGASSEQFF.